The 9 T cell receptor beta chains listed next were all sequenced from one sample in a study of blood T cell repertoires in COVID-19. The assay was immunoSEQ multiplex PCR, and TCRdb's table has in-frame clones only and misses some. This table holds 300,000 to 400,000 clones, approximately 90% found once. Material for sequencing was peripheral blood. The receptor set was obtained from a young woman who had recovered from COVID-19.

The chain combines TRBV5-6 with TRBJ1-3; maybe TRBD1 (5 bases). Germline V gene data show CDR1 as SGHDT and CDR2 as YYEEEE. The CDR3 length is 16 residues. Trimming pared 0 bases from V and 0 bases from J, leaving 10 bases between. The CDR3 sequence is CASSLVTGYSGNTIYF. CDR3 DNA sequence: TGTGCCAGCAGCTTGGTAACAGGCTACTCTGGAAACACCATATATTTT. Filled out from reference TRBV5-6 and TRBJ1-3, the complete variable domain reads DAGVTQSPTHLIKTRGQQVTLRCSPKSGHDTVSWYQQALGQGPQFIFQYYEEEERQRGNFPDRFSGHQFPNYSSELNVNALLLGDSALYLCASSLVTGYSGNTIYFGEGSWLTVV.

The chain employs TRBV18 and TRBJ2-3; 8 nucleotides match TRBD2. V lost 4 bases to trimming and J lost 4 bases; unmatched junction nucleotides: 7. The CDR3 contains 15 residues. CDR1 is KGHSH, CDR2 LQKENI, per germline. DNA for the CDR3: TGTGCCAGCTCACTTGTGACTAGCGCGGCAGATACGCAGTATTTT. Translating gives CASSLVTSAADTQYF.

The J gene is TRBJ2-1, the V gene TRBV27, with TRBD2 as a possible D gene (5 bases). The V gene lost 4 bases and the J gene lost 1 base, with 8 bases spanning the gap. Looked up from germline, CDR1 is MNHEY and CDR2 is SMNVEV (reference sequence). This CDR3 contains 14 residues. This chain's CDR3 is CASSYSGSYNEQFF. The CDR3 DNA reads as TGTGCCAGCAGTTACAGCGGATCCTACAATGAGCAGTTCTTC.

This clone was detected once. This chain joins TRBV5-4 and TRBJ2-7; weak D call: TRBD1 (5 bases). With 4 bases removed from V and 7 bases from J, the gap between germline ends came to 18 bases. The CDR3 consists of 14 residues. Looked up from germline, CDR1 is SGHNT and CDR2 is YYREEE (reference sequence). CDR3 residues: CASSPGHSPGEQYV. In DNA form, the CDR3 reads TGTGCCAGCAGCCCCGGACACAGCCCTGGGGAGCAGTACGTC.

This clone was seen only a few times. The chain recombines TRBV11-2 with TRBJ1-2; D gene ambiguous. V was cut by 2 bases and J by 8 bases, with 12 bases left in between. This CDR3 comprises 13 residues. The germline gives CDR1 SGHAT, CDR2 FQNNGV. CDR3 region: CASSLQAEGGYTF. The DNA of the CDR3 is TGTGCCAGCAGCTTACAAGCTGAGGGAGGCTACACCTTC.

The count of this clone is one. J is TRBJ2-7 and V is TRBV29-1; maybe TRBD2 (6 bases). The length of the CDR3 is 11 residues. The germline V gene encodes CDR1 SQVTM and CDR2 ANQGSEA. Trimming took 7 bases from V and 7 from J, leaving 14 bases between them. The CDR3 bases are TGCAGCGACCCTCGCCGGGGGGAGCAGTACGTC. It codes for CSDPRRGEQYV.

This sequence joins TRBV7-9 and TRBJ1-4, with D perhaps TRBD1 (5 bases). The germline V and J ends were trimmed by 5 bases and 5 bases, with 12 bases remaining between them. The CDR3 totals 14 residues. Germline V CDR1 and CDR2: SEHNR, FQNEAQ (reference sequence). The CDR3 nucleotides read TGTGCCAGCAGCCTACAGGTCGGCAATGAAAAACTGTTTTTT. Translated: CASSLQVGNEKLFF.

The chain employs TRBV19 and TRBJ1-3, with D perhaps matching TRBD1 (6 bases). The V gene's germline CDR1 is LNHDA and CDR2 SQIVND (reference sequence). Trimming stripped 5 bases from V and 4 bases from J, with 18 bases between. The CDR3 is made up of 16 amino acids. The CDR3 DNA sequence: TGTGCCAGTAGTTCGCTGACAGGTTTGGACGGAAACACCATATATTTT. This codes for CASSSLTGLDGNTIYF.

The gene calls are TRBV20-1 and TRBJ2-4; 7 positions match TRBD1. J was trimmed by 5 bases and V by 3 bases; bases with no gene match: 7. This CDR3 has 14 amino acids. Germline CDR1 DFQATT, CDR2 SNEGSKA (reference sequence). The CDR3 DNA follows: TGCAGTGCTAGTGATGATACAGGGGAAAACATTCAGTACTTC. Its translation: CSASDDTGENIQYF.